This T cell receptor beta chain was retrieved from a study of blood T cells in healthy people across ages. Study observations and caveats: The unsorted PBMCs prevented any conclusive comparison of naive versus antigen-experienced cells. Observed TCR beta diversity per million T cells went down as age went up. This fall followed a roughly linear course with age.

This clonotype was observed a handful of times. The antigen is not known. A sample-barcoded 5' primer and a J-beta primer mix were used in a second PCR of about 6 to 12 cycles. TCRdb analysed the 5' RACE reads with MiXCR anew, one entry per CDR3 protein. The data hold about 900,000 distinct CDR3 sequences, with around 48% observed a single time. Sequences were obtained from blood. The clonotype originates from a man between 25 and 39 years old in good health.

The chain's CDR3 is CSATRTSGTGDTQYF. In nucleotides, the CDR3 is TGCAGTGCTACCCGGACTAGCGGGACTGGAGATACGCAGTATTTT. The chain is built from TRBV20-1 and TRBJ2-3; 12 nucleotides agree with TRBD2. J lost 5 bases, V lost 4 bases, and 7 bases had no gene match. The germline gives CDR1 DFQATT, CDR2 SNEGSKA (reference sequence). This CDR3 contains 15 residues.